This TCR beta chain was obtained from a study of spatial heterogeneity in lung cancer. Across the whole study: The average appearance count of each unique TCR and UMI combination in raw reads was more than 9.5. Study observations and caveats: Tumor mutation count correlated with how many alpha and beta TCRs expanded intratumorally.

This CDR3 region has 16 residues. CDR1 is SGHRS, CDR2 YFSETQ, per germline. The V and J ends lost 0 bases and 7 bases, in that order; junction bases with no gene match: 11. This clonotype appeared many times. Its antigen is undetermined. The sample's time point: sample taken at primary tumor resection. Whole RNA, which was extracted from tumor, nontumor lung tissue or frozen PBMC, was sequenced without any cell sorting. TCR cDNA molecules each carried a unique molecular identifier. One entry per CDR3 protein results from TCRdb running MiXCR on the 5' RACE reads. Of a few thousand distinct CDR3 sequences listed, just under 4% are singletons.

This material consisted of lung tumor tissue, taken at surgery. The sequence derives from a female donor with early-stage non-small cell lung cancer. This rearrangement joins TRBV5-1 to TRBJ2-3; 7 bases fit TRBD2. The chain's CDR3 is CASSLVRLAESYTQYF. DNA of the CDR3: TGCGCCAGCAGCTTGGTTAGGCTAGCGGAAAGTTATACGCAGTATTTT.